What follows describes a single T cell receptor (beta chain). Followed over time, Seattle patients had been enrolled while infection was active. These data belong to a study of blood T cell repertoires in COVID-19. The CDR3 is made up of 12 amino acids. Germline V lookup: CDR1 SQVTM, CDR2 ANQGSEA. V gave up 7 bases and J gave up 10 bases; unmatched junction bases: 7. Here immunoSEQ multiplex PCR was the method, and the copy in TCRdb shows in-frame clones only, minus some. The repertoire consists of about 180,000 clones, with over 80% occurring once and the leading ten covering 6% to 7%. The source is a woman aged 35 to 49 with COVID-19, enrolled during active disease. The chain links TRBV29-1 to TRBJ2-1, with 10 nucleotides matching TRBD2. The sequenced material came from peripheral blood. CDR3: CSAASGSGEQFF. In nucleotides, the CDR3 is TGCAGCGCCGCTAGCGGGAGTGGGGAGCAGTTCTTC.